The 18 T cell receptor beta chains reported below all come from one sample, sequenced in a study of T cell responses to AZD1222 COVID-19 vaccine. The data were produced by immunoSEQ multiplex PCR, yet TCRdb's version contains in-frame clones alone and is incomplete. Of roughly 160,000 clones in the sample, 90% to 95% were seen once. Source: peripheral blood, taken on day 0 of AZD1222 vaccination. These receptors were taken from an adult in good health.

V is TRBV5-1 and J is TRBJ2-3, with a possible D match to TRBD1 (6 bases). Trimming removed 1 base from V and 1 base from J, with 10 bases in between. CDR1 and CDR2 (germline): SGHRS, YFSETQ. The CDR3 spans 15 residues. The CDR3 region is CASSLTTGRTDTQYF. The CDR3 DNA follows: TGCGCCAGCAGCTTGACGACAGGTCGCACAGATACGCAGTATTTT.

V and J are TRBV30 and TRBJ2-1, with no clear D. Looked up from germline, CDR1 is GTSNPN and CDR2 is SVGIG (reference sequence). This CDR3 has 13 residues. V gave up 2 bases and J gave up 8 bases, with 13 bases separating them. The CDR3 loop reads CAWSRPPRDEQFF. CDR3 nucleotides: TGTGCCTGGAGTAGGCCCCCAAGGGATGAGCAGTTCTTC.

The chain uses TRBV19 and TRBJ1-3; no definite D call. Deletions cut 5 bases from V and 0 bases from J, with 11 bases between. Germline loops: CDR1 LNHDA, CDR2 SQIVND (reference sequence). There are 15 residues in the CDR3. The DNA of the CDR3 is TGTGCCAGTAGTCCCCGACTGAGCTCTGGAAACACCATATATTTT. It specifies CASSPRLSSGNTIYF. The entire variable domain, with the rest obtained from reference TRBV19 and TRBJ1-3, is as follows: DGGITQSPKYLFRKEGQNVTLSCEQNLNHDAMYWYRQDPGQGLRLIYYSQIVNDFQKGDIAEGYSVSREKKESFPLTVTSAQKNPTAFYLCASSPRLSSGNTIYFGEGSWLTVV.

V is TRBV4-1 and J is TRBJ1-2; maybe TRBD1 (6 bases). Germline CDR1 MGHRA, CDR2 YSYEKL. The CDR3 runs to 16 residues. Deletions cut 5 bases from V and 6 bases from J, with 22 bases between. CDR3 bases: TGCGCCAGCAGCTTAACAGGTACCGAGGGACAAAATGGCTACACCTTC. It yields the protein CASSLTGTEGQNGYTF.

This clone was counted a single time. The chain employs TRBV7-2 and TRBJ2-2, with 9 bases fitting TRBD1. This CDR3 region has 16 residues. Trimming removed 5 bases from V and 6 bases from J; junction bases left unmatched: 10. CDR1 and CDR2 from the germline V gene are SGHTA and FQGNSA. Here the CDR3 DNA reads TGTGCCAGCAGCGAAACCGGGACAGGGATTCCCGGGGAGCTGTTTTTT. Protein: CASSETGTGIPGELFF.

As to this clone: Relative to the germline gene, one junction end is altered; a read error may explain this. For the CDR3, the DNA is TGTGCCAGTAGTCCTCAGACAGGCATGGGAGCGTTAGTCTTT. Protein: CASSPQTGMGALVF. The J gene is TRBJ1-4, the V gene TRBV19; possibly TRBD1 for D (6 bases). The CDR3 has 14 amino acids. Germline CDR1 and CDR2: LNHDA and SQIVND (reference sequence). Full variable domain (outside the CDR3, taken from reference TRBV19 and TRBJ1-4): DGGITQSPKYLFRKEGQNVTLSCEQNLNHDAMYWYRQDPGQGLRLIYYSQIVNDFQKGDIAEGYSVSREKKESFPLTVTSAQKNPTAFYLCASSPQTGMGALVFGSGTQLSVL.

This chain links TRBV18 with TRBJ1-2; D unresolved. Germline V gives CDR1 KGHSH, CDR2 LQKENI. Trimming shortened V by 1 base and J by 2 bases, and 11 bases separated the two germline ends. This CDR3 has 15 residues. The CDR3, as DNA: TGTGCCAGCTCACCACTCAGTCGCTTCAACTATGGCTACACCTTC. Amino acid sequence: CASSPLSRFNYGYTF.

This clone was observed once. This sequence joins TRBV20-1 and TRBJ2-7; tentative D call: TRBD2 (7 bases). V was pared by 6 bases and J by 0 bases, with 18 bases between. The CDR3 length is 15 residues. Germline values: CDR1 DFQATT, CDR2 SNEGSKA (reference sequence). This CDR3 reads CSASAGARLSYEQYF. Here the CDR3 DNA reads TGCAGTGCCAGTGCGGGGGCTCGACTCTCCTACGAGCAGTACTTC.

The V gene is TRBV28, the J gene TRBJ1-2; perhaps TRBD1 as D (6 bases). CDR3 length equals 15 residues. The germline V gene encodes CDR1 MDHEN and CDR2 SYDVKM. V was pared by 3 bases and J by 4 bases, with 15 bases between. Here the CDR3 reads CASSFRGTLSYGYTF. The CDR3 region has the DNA TGTGCCAGCAGTTTCCGGGGGACACTAAGCTATGGCTACACCTTC.

The CDR3 protein is CASSYSQGAPGNTIYF. The CDR3 DNA is TGTGCCAGCAGTTACTCCCAGGGGGCGCCTGGAAACACCATATATTTT. The chain links TRBV6-5 to TRBJ1-3; 8 bases line up with TRBD1. Germline trimming cut 0 bases from V and 2 bases from J; bases unmatched to any gene: 3. The germline gives CDR1 MNHEY, CDR2 SVGAGI. The CDR3 is 16 residues long.

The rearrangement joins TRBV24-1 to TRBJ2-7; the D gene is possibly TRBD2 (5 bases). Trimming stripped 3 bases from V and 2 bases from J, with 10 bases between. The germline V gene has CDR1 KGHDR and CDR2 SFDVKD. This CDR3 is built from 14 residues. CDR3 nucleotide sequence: TGTGCCACCAGTGATGCCCGGGATCCCTACGAGCAGTACTTC. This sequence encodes CATSDARDPYEQYF.

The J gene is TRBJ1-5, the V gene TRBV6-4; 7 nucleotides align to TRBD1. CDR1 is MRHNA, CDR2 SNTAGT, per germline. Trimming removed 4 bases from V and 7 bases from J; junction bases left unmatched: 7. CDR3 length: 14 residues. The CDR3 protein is CASSADRTGQPQHF. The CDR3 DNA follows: TGTGCCAGCAGTGCGGACAGGACGGGGCAGCCCCAGCATTTT.

CDR3 in amino acids: CASSWGPYGYTF. CDR3 DNA sequence: TGTGCCAGCAGTTGGGGTCCTTATGGCTACACCTTC. The chain combines TRBV6-5 with TRBJ1-2; no definite D call. Trimming removed 4 bases from V and 5 bases from J, with 8 bases in between. Germline V lookup: CDR1 MNHEY, CDR2 SVGAGI. The CDR3 is 12 amino acids.

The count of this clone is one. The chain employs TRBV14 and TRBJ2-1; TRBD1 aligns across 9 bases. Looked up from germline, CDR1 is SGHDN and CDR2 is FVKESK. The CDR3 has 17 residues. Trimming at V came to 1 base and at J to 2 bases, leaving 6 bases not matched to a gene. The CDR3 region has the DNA TGTGCCAGCAGCCAAGTACAGGGGGCTACTGCCTACAATGAGCAGTTCTTC. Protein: CASSQVQGATAYNEQFF. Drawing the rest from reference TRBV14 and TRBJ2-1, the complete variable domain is EAGVTQFPSHSVIEKGQTVTLRCDPISGHDNLYWYRRVMGKEIKFLLHFVKESKQDESGMPNNRFLAERTGGTYSTLKVQPAELEDSGVYFCASSQVQGATAYNEQFFGPGTRLTVL.

CDR3 sequence (DNA): TGTGCCACCAGCCCTCAGACAGTCTATGGCTACACCTTC. Translation: CATSPQTVYGYTF. The chain links TRBV24-1 to TRBJ1-2, with TRBD1 as a possible D gene (5 bases). This CDR3 comprises 13 residues. Trimming took off 7 bases at V and 4 bases at J, with 12 bases between the two ends. Germline lookup yields CDR1 KGHDR and CDR2 SFDVKD.

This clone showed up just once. The CDR3 DNA follows: TGTGCCAGCTCACAGGCCCTTCAGGGCAATCAGCCCCAGCATTTT. Its protein is CASSQALQGNQPQHF. The chain uses TRBV18 and TRBJ1-5; unclear D gene. V lost 4 bases and J lost 2, with 12 bases in between. The CDR3 sequence is 15 residues long. Looked up from germline, CDR1 is KGHSH and CDR2 is LQKENI.

The CDR3 spells CASSLGLAGLYEQYF. The CDR3 coding sequence is TGTGCCAGCAGCTTAGGGCTAGCGGGGCTTTACGAGCAGTACTTC. The V call is TRBV7-8, the J call TRBJ2-7; 9 bases are a match to TRBD2. Trimming took 1 base from V and 4 from J; bases not matched to a gene: 5. Germline V gene sequence: CDR1 SGHVS, CDR2 FQNEAQ. The CDR3 has 15 amino acids.

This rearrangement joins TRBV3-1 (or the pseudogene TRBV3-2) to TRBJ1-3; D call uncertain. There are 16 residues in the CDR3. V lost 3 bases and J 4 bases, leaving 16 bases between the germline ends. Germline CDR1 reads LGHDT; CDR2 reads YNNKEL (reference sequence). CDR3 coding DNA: TGTGCCAGCAGCCAGAACATTCTCGCTAAAGGAAACACCATATATTTT. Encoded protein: CASSQNILAKGNTIYF.